This entry lists 12 T cell receptor beta chains sequenced from one sample in a study of blood T cell repertoires in COVID-19. The assay was immunoSEQ multiplex PCR, and TCRdb's table has in-frame clones only and misses some. In the table there are 200,000 or so clones, approximately 89% of which are singletons. Sequenced input: PBMCs or T cells enriched from blood (not recorded which). The receptors stem from a woman aged 40 to 49 with acute COVID-19.

This chain uses TRBV27 with TRBJ1-4, with D maybe TRBD1 (6 bases). The germline V gene encodes CDR1 MNHEY and CDR2 SMNVEV (reference sequence). V was pared by 7 bases and J by 7 bases, with 13 bases between. The CDR3 length is 13 residues. In DNA, the CDR3 is TGTGCCAGCACCAGCAGGGGTATTGAAAAACTGTTTTTT. Its translation is CASTSRGIEKLFF.

The chain couples TRBV21-1 to TRBJ2-3; the table's TRBD2 call for D was not verified on the DNA. TRBV21-1 is a pseudogene. CDR3 length: 21 amino acids. Written as DNA, the CDR3 is TGTGCCAGCAGCAAAGACAGGGTCCTAGCGGGAGGTTCTCCCTGCACAGATACGCAGTATTTT. Protein: CASSKDRVLAGGSPCTDTQYF.

The chain uses TRBV10-3 and TRBJ1-3, with TRBD1 identical over 7 bases. V trimming: 5 bases; J trimming: 2 bases; junction bases outside the gene matches: 3. This CDR3 spans 14 amino acids. The germline V gene encodes CDR1 ENHRY and CDR2 SYGVKD. The CDR3 is CAISFDRAGNTIYF. CDR3 bases: TGTGCCATCAGTTTCGACAGGGCTGGAAACACCATATATTTT.

The genes are TRBV13 and TRBJ2-7; 7 nucleotides align to TRBD2. This CDR3 has 16 residues. Trimming removed 5 bases from V and 4 bases from J; junction bases left unmatched: 14. Germline V gene lookup returns CDR1 PRHDT and CDR2 FYEKMQ (reference sequence). CDR3 sequence: CASSALRRGGSYEQYF. CDR3 DNA sequence: TGTGCCAGCAGCGCCCTCCGTCGGGGAGGGTCGTACGAGCAGTACTTC.

This chain uses TRBV23-1 with TRBJ1-4; D remains ambiguous. Being an ORF, TRBV23-1 has a function that is uncertain. Trimming pared 11 bases from V and 8 bases from J, leaving 24 bases between. The CDR3 covers 15 residues. The CDR3 DNA sequence: TGCGCCCCGTGCGCTTCGGGAGATGGGAGGGAAAAACTGTTTTTT. This gives the protein CAPCASGDGREKLFF.

This clone was detected once. CDR3 nucleotide sequence: TGTGCCAGCAGTAAACGGACTAGCGTCTTCTCCTACGAGCAGTACGTC. Translating gives CASSKRTSVFSYEQYV. V is TRBV6-2 or TRBV6-3 and J is TRBJ2-7, with 9 bases that match TRBD2. Germline values: CDR1 MNHEY, CDR2 SVGEGT. The CDR3 sequence is 16 residues long. V lost 5 bases, J lost 0 bases, and 8 bases stayed unmatched.

The chain is built from TRBV7-8 and TRBJ1-6, with D possibly TRBD1 on 5 matching bases. Trimming took off 5 bases at V and 4 bases at J, with 15 bases between the two ends. CDR1 and CDR2 (germline): SGHVS, FQNEAQ. The CDR3 is made up of 16 amino acids. CDR3 sequence: CASSLTRQPYNSPLHF. The CDR3 DNA reads TGTGCCAGCAGCCTTACCAGACAGCCGTATAATTCACCCCTCCACTTT.

This chain links TRBV3-1 (or the pseudogene TRBV3-2) with TRBJ1-4; 8 bases align to TRBD1. The V gene's germline CDR1 is LGHDT and CDR2 YNNKEL (reference sequence). The J segment lost 10 bases and the V segment lost 6 bases, leaving 10 bases of the junction unmatched. This CDR3 region has 14 residues. CDR3 amino acids: CASSDPPGGTKLFF. The CDR3, as DNA: TGTGCCAGCAGTGACCCCCCAGGGGGCACAAAACTGTTTTTT.

As for this clone: Germline and junction disagree at one end, which may indicate a read error. The chain carries TRBV6-5 and TRBJ2-1, with 10 bases matching TRBD1. This CDR3 has 14 residues. Germline V gene sequence: CDR1 MNHEY, CDR2 SVGAGI. CDR3: CASSSGTGAPVEVF. The CDR3 DNA reads as TGTGCCAGCAGCTCCGGGACAGGGGCTCCTGTCGAGGTCTTC.

The V and J genes are TRBV5-1 and TRBJ2-1, with TRBD1 matching over 7 bases. The germline V gene encodes CDR1 SGHRS and CDR2 YFSETQ. After removal of 4 bases from V and 0 bases from J, the junction contained 4 bases not matched to a gene. This CDR3 is built from 15 residues. Written as DNA, the CDR3 is TGCGCCAGCAGCAGACAGGGATTCTCCTACAATGAGCAGTTCTTC. Residues: CASSRQGFSYNEQFF.

This chain uses TRBV4-2 with TRBJ2-7, with D possibly matching TRBD1 (6 bases). Germline CDR1 is LGHNA and CDR2 is YNFKEQ. V was cut by 2 bases and J by 1 base, with 12 bases left in between. The CDR3 is 15 residues long. CDR3 bases: TGTGCCAGCAGCCAACCGGACAGCGCATCCTACGAGCAGTACTTC. Its protein product is CASSQPDSASYEQYF.

This chain uses TRBV4-1 with TRBJ2-1; TRBD1 matches 7 bases. Germline V gives CDR1 MGHRA, CDR2 YSYEKL. The CDR3 is 16 amino acids. The ends lost 6 bases at V and 5 bases at J; junction bases unmatched: 13. In nucleotides, the CDR3 is TGCGCCAGCAGTGTCAATGACAGGGAAAGAGACAATGAGCAGTTCTTC. It yields the protein CASSVNDRERDNEQFF.